What follows are 5 T cell receptor beta chains derived from one specimen sequenced in a study of blood T cell repertoires in COVID-19. Clones were read by immunoSEQ multiplex PCR, and TCRdb kept only the in-frame ones, dropping some. The sample records about 42,000 clones, around 90% being singletons. Sequenced input: peripheral blood. The receptor set was obtained from a woman older than 75 in a cohort sampled during active or convalescent COVID-19.

The chain joins TRBV5-1 to TRBJ1-3, with 7 bases identical to TRBD1. Losses at the gene ends were 1 base for V and 2 bases for J; bases not matched to a gene: 3. The germline CDR1 and CDR2 sequences are SGHRS and YFSETQ. This CDR3 is 15 amino acids long. This chain's CDR3 is CASSLQGVAGNTIYF. CDR3 coding DNA: TGCGCCAGCAGCTTGCAGGGGGTAGCTGGAAACACCATATATTTT.

The CDR3 nucleotides are TGTGCCAGCAGCTTCCAGGTCACAGATACGCAGTATTTT. Residues: CASSFQVTDTQYF. The V and J genes are TRBV7-3 and TRBJ2-3; no reliable D call. CDR3 length: 13 residues. Germline V lookup: CDR1 SGHTA, CDR2 FQGTGA. V was clipped by 3 bases and J by 2 bases, with 6 bases between them. Full variable domain (remainder filled in from reference TRBV7-3 and TRBJ2-3): GAGVSQTPSNKVTEKGKYVELRCDPISGHTALYWYRQSLGQGPEFLIYFQGTGAADDSGLPNDRFFAVRPEGSVSTLKIQRTERGDSAVYLCASSFQVTDTQYFGPGTRLTVL.

The chain combines TRBV28 with TRBJ1-2, with unresolved D. The CDR3 spans 12 residues. Trimming shortened V by 5 bases and J by 5 bases, and 9 bases separated the two germline ends. The germline V gene has CDR1 MDHEN and CDR2 SYDVKM. As DNA, the CDR3 is TGTGCCAGCAGTGATCCGGGTTATGGCTACACCTTC. This translates into CASSDPGYGYTF.

The DNA of the CDR3 is TGTGCCAGCAGCTTGAGGGACTTATCCTACGAGCAGTACTTC. Translating it yields CASSLRDLSYEQYF. The rearrangement joins TRBV5-4 to TRBJ2-7, with D possibly being TRBD2 (6 bases). The ends were cut back, 1 base at V and 1 base at J, with 9 bases in the middle. The CDR3 has 14 residues. The V gene's germline CDR1 is SGHNT and CDR2 YYREEE (reference sequence).

This clone was recorded only once. This chain uses TRBV9 with TRBJ1-4; 8 bases align to TRBD1. Germline V gene sequence: CDR1 SGDLS, CDR2 YYNGEE. The trim removed 1 base at V and 2 bases at J, leaving 13 bases unmatched. The CDR3 is 19 residues long. The CDR3 protein is CASSVSGPGGSATNEKLFF. DNA of the CDR3: TGTGCCAGCAGCGTAAGCGGTCCAGGGGGCAGTGCCACTAATGAAAAACTGTTTTTT.